This T cell receptor beta chain came from a study of response to subunit inactivated influenza vaccine (dated by TCRdb to 2016 to 2018). Background for the entire study: Deep quantitative profiling of the T cell receptor repertoire was used in the study to follow responses to a trivalent subunit inactivated influenza vaccine.

This clonotype was seen at least ten times. No antigen is known for it. No per-base quality is available; no much larger clone lies one base away. The investigation overall reported the following: The authors suggested that each seasonal influenza vaccination may recruit only a limited number of new T cells.

Per the publication, the time point label means: 45 days after influenza vaccine administration. Libraries were made using RT-PCR. Instrument on record: Illumina HiSeq 2500. The public reads were run again by TCRdb, first through fastp at Q25 and then through MiXCR, and only productive beta chains were kept. CDR3 protein duplicates are merged, each entry listing the most common genes and DNA. The table for this sample lists fewer than 700,000 distinct CDR3 sequences; 13% of them were counted only once. The ten top clones hold 10% to 15% of the sample. CDR3 length: 14 amino acids, cysteine to phenylalanine. Of all the DNA, just the CDR3 is kept, 42 bases in frame from base 1. Trimming takes 5 bases from V and 2 bases from J, and the germline ends sit 16 bases apart. CDR1 SQVTM and CDR2 ANQGSEA were looked up in the germline V gene.

This material consisted of PBMCs from blood, taken 40 to 50 days after vaccination. The V and J segments used are TRBV29-1 and TRBJ2-7, with TRBD2 perhaps the D gene, on 5 matching bases. The receptor comes from a man aged 50-60 years who received an inactivated influenza vaccine. Donor details come from another sample of the same person, matched by shared clones. The CDR3 is CSVITDGKTYEQYF. In nucleotide form, the sequence is TGCAGCGTTATCACTGACGGGAAAACCTACGAGCAGTACTTC.